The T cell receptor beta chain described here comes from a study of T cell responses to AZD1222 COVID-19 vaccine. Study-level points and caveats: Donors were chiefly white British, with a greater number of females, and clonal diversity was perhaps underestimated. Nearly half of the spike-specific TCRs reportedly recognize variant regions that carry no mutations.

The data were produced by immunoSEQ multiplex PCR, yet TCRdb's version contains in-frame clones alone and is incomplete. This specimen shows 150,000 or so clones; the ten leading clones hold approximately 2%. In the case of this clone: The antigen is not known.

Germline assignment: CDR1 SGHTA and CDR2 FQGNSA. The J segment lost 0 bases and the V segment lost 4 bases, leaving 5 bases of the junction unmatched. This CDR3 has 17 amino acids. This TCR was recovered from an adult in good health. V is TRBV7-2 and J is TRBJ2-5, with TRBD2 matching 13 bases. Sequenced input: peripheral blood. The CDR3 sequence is CASSSPGLAGYQETQYF. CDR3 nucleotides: TGTGCCAGCAGCTCGCCGGGACTAGCGGGGTACCAAGAGACCCAGTACTTC.